Listed below are T cell receptor beta chains from one sample, sequenced in a study of lymphopenia after photon versus proton radiotherapy. Here immunoSEQ multiplex PCR was the method, and the copy in TCRdb shows in-frame clones only, minus some. In the table there are approximately 150,000 clones, roughly nine tenths of which are singletons. The material sequenced was peripheral blood, taken from a patient treated with photon-based radiotherapy. The receptor source for this set is a man aged 50-60 years with gastric cancer. The CDR3 runs from the conserved cysteine through the conserved F or W. A D gene is named only where the DNA matches it firmly. Clone size is stated in some rows and not others, as once, few, many or a class when expanded.

CDR3 protein | CDR3 DNA | clone size | J gene | D gene | V gene
CASSPIDRGWNEQFF | TGTGCCAGCAGTCCGATCGACAGGGGTTGGAATGAGCAGTTCTTC | - | TRBJ2-1 | TRBD1 | TRBV27
CASSFESSSGNTIYF | TGTGCCAGCAGTTTCGAGTCCTCCTCTGGAAACACCATATATTTT | - | TRBJ1-3 | - | TRBV28
CASSQKEKGPGELFF | TGTGCCAGCAGTCAAAAAGAGAAGGGTCCCGGGGAGCTGTTTTTT | once | TRBJ2-2 | - | TRBV7-8
CASRDTWAYEQYF | TGTGCCAGCAGGGACACATGGGCCTACGAGCAGTACTTC | - | TRBJ2-7 | - | TRBV6-1
CSVEDRGTYEQYF | TGCAGCGTTGAAGACAGGGGAACCTACGAGCAGTACTTC | - | TRBJ2-7 | - | TRBV29-1
CASSSTGGINSKNIQYF | TGTGCCAGCAGCTCGACAGGGGGAATAAACAGCAAAAACATTCAGTACTTC | once | TRBJ2-4 | TRBD1 | TRBV11-2
CASSQDLEIQETQYF | TGCGCCAGCAGCCAAGATCTCGAGATCCAAGAGACCCAGTACTTC | - | TRBJ2-5 | - | TRBV4-3
CASSLGLGGLAGYQETQYF | TGTGCCAGCAGCTTGGGGCTGGGGGGACTAGCGGGGTACCAAGAGACCCAGTACTTC | few | TRBJ2-5 | TRBD2 | TRBV5-4
CASSLGTDQETQYF | TGTGCCAGCAGCTTGGGGACGGATCAAGAGACCCAGTACTTC | - | TRBJ2-5 | - | TRBV5-5
CASSPESRSPSSFF | TGCGCCAGCAGCCCCGAGTCCCGTAGCCCTAGTTCTTTCTTC | - | TRBJ2-1 | - | TRBV4-1
CASSPTSAYSYEQYF | TGTGCCAGCAGTCCCACTAGCGCCTACTCCTACGAGCAGTACTTC | - | TRBJ2-7 | TRBD2 | TRBV27
CASSPLLGGKNIQYF | TGTGCCAGCAGTCCTCTCTTAGGGGGCAAAAACATTCAGTACTTC | - | TRBJ2-4 | - | TRBV28
CSALGTSNEKLFF | TGCAGCGCTCTCGGGACAAGTAATGAAAAACTGTTTTTT | - | TRBJ1-4 | - | TRBV29-1
CAISKWGEKNEQFF | TGTGCCATATCGAAATGGGGGGAAAAGAATGAGCAGTTCTTC | - | TRBJ2-1 | - | TRBV6-1
CASSQDESSGAYGEQYF | TGCGCCAGCAGCCAAGACGAATCCTCCGGAGCGTACGGCGAGCAGTACTTC | - | TRBJ2-7 | - | TRBV4-1
CASRDRVGEQYF | TGTGCCAGCAGGGACAGGGTAGGGGAGCAGTACTTC | - | TRBJ2-7 | TRBD1 | TRBV11-2
CSVLTGYNEKLFF | TGCAGCGTCTTGACAGGCTATAATGAAAAACTGTTTTTT | - | TRBJ1-4 | - | TRBV29-1
CASSVRDSGSYEQYF | TGTGCCAGCAGTGTCCGGGACTCTGGCTCCTACGAGCAGTACTTC | - | TRBJ2-7 | - | TRBV6-1
CASLARGLAADTQYF | TGTGCCAGCCTTGCTAGGGGACTAGCGGCAGATACGCAGTATTTT | - | TRBJ2-3 | TRBD2 | TRBV7-8
CASSPRGQPNEKLFF | TGTGCCAGCAGCCCTCGGGGACAGCCGAATGAAAAACTGTTTTTT | - | TRBJ1-4 | TRBD1 | TRBV7-2
CASQMAQGYGYTF | TGTGCCAGCCAAATGGCACAGGGTTATGGCTACACCTTC | once | TRBJ1-2 | - | TRBV27
CSVGRQTTSTDTQYF | TGCAGCGTTGGGAGACAGACGACTAGCACAGATACGCAGTATTTT | - | TRBJ2-3 | - | TRBV29-1
CASSRGTGYQPQHF | TGCGCCAGCAGTCGGGGGACGGGGTATCAGCCCCAGCATTTT | - | TRBJ1-5 | - | TRBV23-1
CASSSRTSGTDTQYF | TGTGCCAGCAGTTCAAGGACTAGCGGGACAGATACGCAGTATTTT | - | TRBJ2-3 | TRBD2 | TRBV5-6
CASSLSARVSYTF | TGTGCCAGCAGCTTATCCGCCAGGGTGAGCTACACCTTC | - | TRBJ1-2 | - | TRBV11-2
CASSLAGGINEKLFF | TGTGCCAGCAGCTTAGCGGGGGGGATTAATGAAAAACTGTTTTTT | - | TRBJ1-4 | - | TRBV7-6
CASSLSPLGLTEQYF | TGTGCCAGCAGTTTATCGCCCCTCGGACTCACCGAGCAGTACTTC | - | TRBJ2-7 | - | TRBV27
CASNAREGGNEQFF | TGTGCCAGTAATGCAAGGGAGGGTGGGAATGAGCAGTTCTTC | - | TRBJ2-1 | TRBD2 | TRBV19
CASSPGRDRNEKLFF | TGTGCCAGCAGCCCAGGAAGGGACAGGAACGAAAAACTGTTTTTT | - | TRBJ1-4 | TRBD1 | TRBV11-1
CASSEARIFLGYTF | TGTGCCAGCAGCGAAGCGAGGATTTTCCTTGGCTACACCTTC | - | TRBJ1-2 | - | TRBV7-9
CASSTGAGGKNTEAFF | TGTGCCAGCAGCACAGGGGCAGGGGGGAAAAACACTGAAGCTTTCTTT | - | TRBJ1-1 | TRBD1 | TRBV7-8
CASSYRGSPDTQYF | TGTGCCAGCAGTTACCGGGGTAGCCCTGATACGCAGTATTTT | - | TRBJ2-3 | - | TRBV6-5
CASSLVGGGLGKNIQYF | TGTGCCAGCAGCTTGGTCGGGGGGGGATTGGGCAAAAACATTCAGTACTTC | - | TRBJ2-4 | TRBD2 | TRBV5-4
CASSSSYEQYF | TGTGCCAGCAGTTCCTCCTACGAGCAGTACTTC | few | TRBJ2-7 | - | TRBV28
CAWSVFGGNSYEQYF | TGTGCCTGGAGTGTATTCGGGGGTAACTCCTACGAGCAGTACTTC | - | TRBJ2-7 | - | TRBV30
CASSVTGRTGYTF | TGTGCCAGCAGCGTAACGGGGAGAACCGGCTACACCTTC | - | TRBJ1-2 | - | TRBV9
CASSLYAREGNQPQHF | TGTGCCAGCAGCTTATACGCACGGGAGGGGAATCAGCCCCAGCATTTT | - | TRBJ1-5 | - | TRBV7-3
CSAARNEQFF | TGCAGTGCGGCTAGGAATGAGCAGTTCTTC | - | TRBJ2-1 | - | TRBV20-1
CASSLAPTGGSYEQYF | TGTGCCAGCAGTTTAGCTCCGACAGGGGGCTCCTACGAGCAGTACTTC | - | TRBJ2-7 | TRBD1 | TRBV28
CASSQTPEGYEKLFF | TGTGCCAGCAGCCAGACACCCGAGGGTTATGAAAAACTGTTTTTT | - | TRBJ1-4 | - | TRBV5-4
CASSLEAGPNTEAFF | TGTGCCAGCAGCTTAGAGGCAGGGCCGAACACTGAAGCTTTCTTT | - | TRBJ1-1 | - | TRBV7-9